This TCR beta chain was identified in a study of radiotherapy plus CTLA-4 blockade in lung cancer (dated by TCRdb to the late 2010s). Context from the whole study: Objective responses occurred in 18% of enrolled patients, and approximately 34% achieved disease control.

According to the germline V gene (reference sequence), CDR1 reads DFQATT and CDR2 reads SNEGSKA. The CDR3 has 11 amino acids, counting the end cysteine and phenylalanine. The only DNA kept is the CDR3, 33 bases in frame from the first base. What the research found in general, with its limitations: The strongest predictors of response, as reported, were early dynamic changes in blood T cell clones along with a rise in serum interferon-beta after radiation. TCR clones derived from tumors expanded in peripheral blood after treatment with radiotherapy and ipilimumab.

Library generation was performed with the immunoSEQ multiplex PCR assay. TCRdb obtained this table from immuneACCESS and retained in-frame rearrangements with V and J assigned. These tables miss some clones; where compared with another copy, unresolved V genes account for less than half of the shortfall, and the remainder is unexplained. This sample holds roughly 66,000 clones; around 86% were observed only once. The ten top clones hold about 4.3% of the sample. The study tested focal radiation therapy combined with CTLA-4 blockade (ipilimumab) in patients with chemo-refractory metastatic non-small-cell lung cancer. As regards this clone: Its specific antigen is unknown. Base qualities are not provided; no much larger clone lies one nucleotide away.

The receptor comes from a human donor with non-small cell lung cancer who had a partial response to radiotherapy plus ipilimumab. Sequenced material: peripheral blood, taken from a patient treated with radiotherapy plus ipilimumab. The sequence links TRBV20-1 to TRBJ2-7, with 8 junctional bases fitting TRBD2. This receptor carries the CDR3 CRVRGRYEQYF. The bases read TGCAGAGTCCGCGGGAGGTACGAGCAGTACTTC.